The 9 T cell receptor beta chains reported below all come from one sample, sequenced in a study of regulatory T cells in long-lasting Graves disease (dated by TCRdb to the early 2020s). The method was multiplex PCR. This sample was sequenced with an Illumina HiSeq 4000. TCR beta libraries were built with iRepertoire HTBI primers and Arm-PCR amplification of CDR3 regions. The public sequencing data were trimmed at Q25 with fastp and processed into clonotypes with MiXCR by TCRdb, which kept only in-frame beta chains. Rows are combined by CDR3 protein, so each entry shows the most common genes and DNA. The sample table holds some 460,000 distinct CDR3 sequences, of which 15% to 20% were seen once. 9% to 15% of the sample is in the top ten clones. The intended sense of this specimen's time point label: newly diagnosed GD, antithyroid drugs for less than 3 months. For both TCR sequencing and RNA sequencing, RNA was extracted from PBMCs in TRIzol.

These data were likewise used in another study, on T cells in Graves' hyperthyroidism and ophthalmopathy.

The source was peripheral blood mononuclear cells (PBMCs), collected at new diagnosis, from a patient treated with antithyroid drugs. Receptor source: a man aged 40-49 years with Graves disease. Donor details come from another sample of the same person, matched by shared clones.

In its sample, this clonotype was seen many times. The rearrangement links TRBV20-1 to TRBJ2-1, with D possibly matching TRBD2 (6 bases). Germline assignment: CDR1 DFQATT and CDR2 SNEGSKA (reference sequence). Trimming left V 1 base short and J 8 bases short, with 18 bases between. The CDR3 spans 15 residues. The DNA for the CDR3 is TGCAGTGCTAGAGTGCCCGGGAGACCCGTGGATGAGCAGTTCTTC. Residues: CSARVPGRPVDEQFF.

This clonotype has more than one count but fewer than ten. The chain is built from TRBV5-1 and TRBJ1-2; 8 bases match TRBD1. This CDR3 has 14 residues. Germline V gene sequence: CDR1 SGHRS, CDR2 YFSETQ. J gave up 7 bases and V 4 bases, and 9 bases lay outside the gene matches. The CDR3 sequence: CASSQTGTGAGYTF. Written as DNA, the CDR3 is TGCGCCAGCAGCCAGACCGGGACAGGAGCTGGCTACACCTTC. The whole variable domain, filled in from reference TRBV5-1 and TRBJ1-2, reads KAGVTQTPRYLIKTRGQQVTLSCSPISGHRSVSWYQQTPGQGLQFLFEYFSETQRNKGNFPGRFSGRQFSNSRSEMNVSTLELGDSALYLCASSQTGTGAGYTFGSGTRLTVV.

Points on this clonotype: A read error may explain this, as a much larger clone is one base away. This sequence joins TRBV28 and TRBJ1-1; D uncertain. The CDR3 sequence is 15 residues long. Germline CDR1 is MDHEN and CDR2 is SYDVKM. Trimming pared 6 bases from V and 4 bases from J, leaving 18 bases between. CDR3 sequence (DNA): TGTGCCAGCAGCCAAGATGTGTTGTTGGGCACTGAAGCTTTCTTT. Translating gives CASSQDVLLGTEAFF.

The rearrangement uses TRBV28 and TRBJ2-5; D possibly uses TRBD1 or TRBD2 (7 bases each). V was clipped by 2 bases and J by 0 bases, with 13 bases between them. The V gene's germline CDR1 is MDHEN and CDR2 SYDVKM. This CDR3 comprises 16 residues. CDR3 coding DNA: TGTGCCAGCAGTTTACCCAGGGGGGGATACCAAGAGACCCAGTACTTC. It is translated as CASSLPRGGYQETQYF.

This clonotype was seen repeatedly, ten times or more. The V call is TRBV28, the J call TRBJ2-3; TRBD1 matches 10 bases. V was clipped by 6 bases and J by 8 bases; unmatched bases: 2. CDR1 is MDHEN and CDR2 is SYDVKM in the germline V gene. There are 12 residues in the CDR3. The CDR3 DNA reads TGTGCCAGCAGGGGGGACAGGGGTACGCAGTATTTT. This sequence encodes CASRGDRGTQYF.

This rearrangement joins TRBV19 to TRBJ2-7, with 8 bases identical to TRBD1. Germline-derived CDR1 and CDR2 are LNHDA and SQIVND (reference sequence). This CDR3 spans 14 amino acids. Trimming cost V 1 base and J 7 bases; bases outside gene matches: 6. The CDR3 region has the DNA TGTGCCAGTAGTATAGGCCAGGGGGCAGCGGAGCAGTACTTC. Residues: CASSIGQGAAEQYF.

This clonotype was observed many times. The rearrangement joins TRBV2 to TRBJ2-1; D might be TRBD1 (6 bases). CDR3 length: 15 amino acids. The V end was cut by 5 bases, the J end by 0 bases, with 11 bases between. Germline-derived CDR1 and CDR2 are SNHLY and FYNNEI. The CDR3 loop is CASSTGLGSYNEQFF. The DNA of the CDR3 is TGTGCCAGCAGTACAGGGCTTGGCTCCTACAATGAGCAGTTCTTC.

This clonotype was picked up many times. The chain carries TRBV5-6 and TRBJ2-7, with 10 bases fitting TRBD2. Germline CDR1 and CDR2: SGHDT and YYEEEE. After removal of 1 base from V and 6 bases from J, the junction contained 4 bases not matched to a gene. The CDR3 consists of 14 residues. Here the CDR3 reads CASSLSSGRVEQYF. Written as DNA, the CDR3 is TGTGCCAGCAGCTTGTCTAGCGGGAGAGTCGAGCAGTACTTC.

This clonotype was counted at least ten times. The chain has TRBV28 and TRBJ1-6; the D is unclear. Looked up from germline, CDR1 is MDHEN and CDR2 is SYDVKM. The CDR3 loop spans 14 amino acids. Trimming removed 6 bases from V and 7 bases from J, with 13 bases in between. CDR3 protein: CASRWDQGNSPLHF. CDR3 nucleotides: TGTGCCAGCAGGTGGGATCAAGGGAATTCACCCCTCCACTTT.